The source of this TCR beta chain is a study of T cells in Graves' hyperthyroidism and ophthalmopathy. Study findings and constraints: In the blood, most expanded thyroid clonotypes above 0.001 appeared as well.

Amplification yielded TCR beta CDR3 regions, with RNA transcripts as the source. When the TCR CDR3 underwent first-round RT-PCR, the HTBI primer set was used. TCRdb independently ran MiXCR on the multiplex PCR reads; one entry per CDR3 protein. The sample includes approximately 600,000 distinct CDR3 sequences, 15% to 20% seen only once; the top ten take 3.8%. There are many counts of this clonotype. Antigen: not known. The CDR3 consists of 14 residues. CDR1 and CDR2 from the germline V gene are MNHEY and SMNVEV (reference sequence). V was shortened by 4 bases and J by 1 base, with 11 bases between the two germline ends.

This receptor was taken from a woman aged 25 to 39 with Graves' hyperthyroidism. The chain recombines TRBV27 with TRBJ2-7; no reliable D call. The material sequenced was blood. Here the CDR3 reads CASSSSAGSYEQYF. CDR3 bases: TGTGCCAGCAGTTCGTCGGCAGGATCCTACGAGCAGTACTTC.